The T cell receptor (beta chain) described here comes from a study of OX40 agonist ivuxolimab in advanced cancers. For the study at large: An agonistic anti-OX40 (CD134) antibody, ivuxolimab, was used to treat the patients. Partial responses were observed in three patients, of whom one had hepatocellular carcinoma and two had cutaneous melanoma.

Comment on this clone: The target antigen is unknown.

Profiling relied on immunoSEQ multiplex PCR, and the TCRdb table lists in-frame clones only, not all of them. The profile shows approximately 54,000 clones, about 80% of them singletons. Points from the study as a whole: There were, on average, more expanded clones in CD8+ T cells than in CD4+.

The material sequenced was CD4+ or CD8+ T cells sorted from blood, taken in a trial of the OX40 agonist ivuxolimab. This receptor was identified in an adult with an advanced solid tumor such as melanoma, head and neck, liver or kidney cancer.

This CDR3 is CASSSRTNTGELFF. CDR3 sequence (DNA): TGTGCCAGCAGCTCTAGGACGAACACCGGGGAGCTGTTTTTT. The rearrangement joins TRBV7-3 to TRBJ2-2; no clear D. The V gene's germline CDR1 is SGHTA and CDR2 FQGTGA. The CDR3 extends over 14 amino acids. Trimming left V 4 bases short and J 0 bases short, with 6 bases between.